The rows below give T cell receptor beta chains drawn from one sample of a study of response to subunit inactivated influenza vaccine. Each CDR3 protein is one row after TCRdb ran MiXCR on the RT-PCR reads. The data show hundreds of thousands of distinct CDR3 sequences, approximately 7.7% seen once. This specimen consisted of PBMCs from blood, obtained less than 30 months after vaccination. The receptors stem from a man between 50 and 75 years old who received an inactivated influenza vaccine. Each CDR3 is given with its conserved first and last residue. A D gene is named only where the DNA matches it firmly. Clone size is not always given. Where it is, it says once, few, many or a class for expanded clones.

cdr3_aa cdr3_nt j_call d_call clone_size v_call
CASSFVTAGNTIYF TGTGCCAGCAGTTTCGTGACAGCCGGAAACACCATATATTTT TRBJ1-3 - few TRBV12-3/TRBV12-4
CSARPDTQYF TGCAGTGCCCGTCCCGATACGCAGTATTTT TRBJ2-3 - many TRBV20-1
CASSFRGYTEAFF TGTGCCAGCAGTTTTAGAGGGTACACTGAAGCTTTCTTT TRBJ1-1 - many TRBV12-3/TRBV12-4
CASRRLAGVYNEQFF TGTGCCAGCAGGAGACTAGCGGGGGTCTACAATGAGCAGTTCTTC TRBJ2-1 TRBD2 many TRBV6-2/TRBV6-3
CSGDRDGAYNEQFF TGCAGTGGTGACCGGGACGGAGCCTACAATGAGCAGTTCTTC TRBJ2-1 - many TRBV20-1
CASSYSSGSPSNYGYTF TGTGCCAGCAGTTACTCCTCTGGCAGCCCGTCTAACTATGGCTACACCTTC TRBJ1-2 - few TRBV6-2/TRBV6-3
CASSSPGQGSAETQYF TGTGCCAGCAGCTCTCCGGGACAGGGGTCCGCGGAGACCCAGTACTTC TRBJ2-5 TRBD1 - TRBV11-2
CASSLSRPTDTQYF TGTGCCAGCAGCTTATCGAGACCGACAGATACGCAGTATTTT TRBJ2-3 - many TRBV7-8
CASSHRPQFNQPQHF TGCGCCAGCAGCCACCGCCCACAGTTCAATCAGCCCCAGCATTTT TRBJ1-5 - few TRBV4-1
CASSHGLADNNEQFF TGCGCCAGCAGCCACGGACTAGCGGACAACAATGAGCAGTTCTTC TRBJ2-1 TRBD2 many TRBV4-3
CASSYSGTGALRRYGYTF TGTGCCAGCAGTTACTCAGGGACAGGGGCCCTCAGGCGCTATGGCTACACCTTC TRBJ1-2 TRBD1 - TRBV6-5
CSGRGMEDTQYF TGCAGTGGGCGGGGGATGGAAGATACGCAGTATTTT TRBJ2-3 TRBD2 many TRBV20-1
CSARPDPTREQYF TGCAGTGCTAGACCCGACCCCACCCGGGAGCAGTACTTC TRBJ2-7 - many TRBV20-1
CASSPRDSQETQYF TGTGCCAGCAGCCCCCGGGACAGCCAAGAGACCCAGTACTTC TRBJ2-5 TRBD1 many TRBV7-9
CASSRNHRGSGSIKAGELFF TGTGCCAGCAGCAGAAACCACCGTGGTAGCGGGAGTATAAAGGCCGGGGAGCTGTTTTTT TRBJ2-2 - - TRBV21-1
CASSLDRGTDEQFF TGTGCCAGCAGTTTAGACAGGGGGACCGATGAGCAGTTCTTC TRBJ2-1 TRBD1 few TRBV27
CASSGTLGNTIYF TGTGCCAGCAGCGGGACCCTCGGGAACACCATATATTTT TRBJ1-3 - few TRBV7-6
CASSLKGGSGHKQNTGELFF TGTGCCAGCAGCCTTAAAGGCGGGAGCGGGCACAAACAGAACACCGGGGAGCTGTTTTTT TRBJ2-2 TRBD2 many TRBV7-6
CSARGQGVAKNIQYF TGCAGTGCTCGTGGACAGGGGGTAGCCAAAAACATTCAGTACTTC TRBJ2-4 TRBD1 many TRBV20-1
CASSRQRGGYNEQFF TGTGCCAGCAGTCGTCAGCGGGGGGGCTACAATGAGCAGTTCTTC TRBJ2-1 TRBD2 - TRBV27
CASSKALGDMNNVQYF TGTGCCAGCAGCAAAGCCCTAGGGGACATGAACAATGTGCAGTACTTC TRBJ2-7 - - TRBV21-1
CARSLQGADNEQYF TGTGCCCGCAGCCTTCAGGGGGCGGATAACGAGCAGTACTTC TRBJ2-7 TRBD1 - TRBV9
CASRPTGGASYNEQFF TGTGCCAGCAGGCCGACAGGTGGGGCGTCCTACAATGAGCAGTTCTTC TRBJ2-1 - few TRBV12-3/TRBV12-4
CASSLPSDRGDYEQYF TGTGCCAGCAGCCTACCCTCGGACAGGGGGGACTACGAGCAGTACTTC TRBJ2-7 TRBD1 - TRBV7-8
CASSLAGGWGRATDTQYF TGTGCCAGCAGCTTAGCGGGGGGTTGGGGGAGGGCCACAGATACGCAGTATTTT TRBJ2-3 TRBD2 many TRBV7-2
CSARVAARFDEQFF TGCAGTGCAAGGGTGGCGGCCAGATTCGATGAGCAGTTCTTC TRBJ2-1 - few TRBV20-1
CASSYSGQGNPETQYF TGTGCCAGCAGTTACTCGGGACAGGGGAATCCGGAGACCCAGTACTTC TRBJ2-5 TRBD1 many TRBV6-5